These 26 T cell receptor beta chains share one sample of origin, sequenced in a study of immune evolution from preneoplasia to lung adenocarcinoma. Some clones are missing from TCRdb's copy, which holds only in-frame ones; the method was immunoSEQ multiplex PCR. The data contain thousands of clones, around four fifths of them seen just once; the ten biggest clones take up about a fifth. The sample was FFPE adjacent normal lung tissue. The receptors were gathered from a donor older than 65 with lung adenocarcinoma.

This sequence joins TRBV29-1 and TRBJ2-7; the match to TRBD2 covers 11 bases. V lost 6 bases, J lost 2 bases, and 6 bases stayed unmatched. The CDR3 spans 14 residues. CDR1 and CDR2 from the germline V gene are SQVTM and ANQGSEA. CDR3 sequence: CSVPGTSGPYEQYF. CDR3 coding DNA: TGCAGCGTCCCCGGGACTAGCGGCCCCTACGAGCAGTACTTC.

CDR3 region: CSVRGGTSNNEQFF. The CDR3 DNA is TGCAGCGTGAGGGGAGGGACTAGCAACAATGAGCAGTTCTTC. The chain employs TRBV29-1 and TRBJ2-1, with 9 bases lining up with TRBD2. CDR1 is SQVTM, CDR2 ANQGSEA, per germline. Trimming cost V 6 bases and J 5 bases; bases outside gene matches: 8. This CDR3 spans 14 amino acids.

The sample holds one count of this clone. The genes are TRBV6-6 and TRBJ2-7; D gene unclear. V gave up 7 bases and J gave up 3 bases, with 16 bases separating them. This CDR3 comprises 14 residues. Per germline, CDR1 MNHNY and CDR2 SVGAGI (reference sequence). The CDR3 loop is CASTNEAIVYEQYF. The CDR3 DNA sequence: TGTGCCAGCACCAACGAGGCAATCGTCTACGAGCAGTACTTC.

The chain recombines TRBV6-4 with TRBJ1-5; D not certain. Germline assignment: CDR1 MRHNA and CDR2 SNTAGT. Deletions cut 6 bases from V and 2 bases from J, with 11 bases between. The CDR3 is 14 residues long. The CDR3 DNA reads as TGTGCCAGCAGCGCCCTCGGGGGCAATCAGCCCCAGCATTTT. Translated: CASSALGGNQPQHF.

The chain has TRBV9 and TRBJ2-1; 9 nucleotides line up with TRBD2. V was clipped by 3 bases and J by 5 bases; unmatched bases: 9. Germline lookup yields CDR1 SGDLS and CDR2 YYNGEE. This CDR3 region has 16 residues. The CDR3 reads CASSAGSGRIHNEQFF. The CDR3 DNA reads TGTGCCAGCAGCGCTGGAAGCGGGAGGATACACAATGAGCAGTTCTTC.

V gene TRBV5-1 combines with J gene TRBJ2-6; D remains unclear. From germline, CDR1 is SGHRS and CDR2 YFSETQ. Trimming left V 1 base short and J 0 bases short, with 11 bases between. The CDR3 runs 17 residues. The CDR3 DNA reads TGCGCCAGCAGCTTGAGATCGGTGAGCTCTGGGGCCAACGTCCTGACTTTC. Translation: CASSLRSVSSGANVLTF.

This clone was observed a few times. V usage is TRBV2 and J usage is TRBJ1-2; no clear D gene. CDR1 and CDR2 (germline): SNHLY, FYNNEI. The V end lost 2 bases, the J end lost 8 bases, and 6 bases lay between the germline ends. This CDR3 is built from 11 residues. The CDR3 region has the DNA TGTGCCAGCAGTGAAACGTGGGGCTACACCTTC. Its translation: CASSETWGYTF.

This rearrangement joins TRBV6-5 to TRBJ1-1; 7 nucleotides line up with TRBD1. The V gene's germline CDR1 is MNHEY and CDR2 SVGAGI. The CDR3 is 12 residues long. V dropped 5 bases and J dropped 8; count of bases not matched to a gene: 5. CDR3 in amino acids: CASSQNRGEAFF. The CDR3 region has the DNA TGTGCCAGCAGTCAAAACAGGGGAGAAGCTTTCTTT.

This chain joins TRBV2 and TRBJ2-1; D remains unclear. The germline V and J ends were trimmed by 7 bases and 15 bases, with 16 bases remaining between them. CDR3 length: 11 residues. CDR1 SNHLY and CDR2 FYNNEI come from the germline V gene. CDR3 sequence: CASTYLVGGFF. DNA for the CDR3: TGTGCCAGCACCTACCTAGTAGGTGGGTTCTTC.

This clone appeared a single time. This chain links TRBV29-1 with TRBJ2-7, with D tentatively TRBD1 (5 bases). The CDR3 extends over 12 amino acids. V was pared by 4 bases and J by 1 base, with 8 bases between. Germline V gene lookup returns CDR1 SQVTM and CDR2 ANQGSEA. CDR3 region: CSVGRDSYEQYF. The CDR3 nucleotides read TGCAGCGTTGGCAGGGATTCCTACGAGCAGTACTTC.

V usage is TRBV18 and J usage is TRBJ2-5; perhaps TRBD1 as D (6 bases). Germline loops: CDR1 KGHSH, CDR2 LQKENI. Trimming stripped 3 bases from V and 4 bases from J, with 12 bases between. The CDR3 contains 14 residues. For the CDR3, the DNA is TGTGCCAGCTCACCCTACAGACAGGCAGAGACCCAGTACTTC. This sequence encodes CASSPYRQAETQYF.

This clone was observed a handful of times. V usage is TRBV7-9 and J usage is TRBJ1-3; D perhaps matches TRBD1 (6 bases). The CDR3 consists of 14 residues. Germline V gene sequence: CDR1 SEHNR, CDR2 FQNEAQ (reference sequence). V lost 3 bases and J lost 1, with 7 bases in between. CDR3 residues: CASSFGQSGNTIYF. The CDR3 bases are TGTGCCAGCAGCTTCGGACAGTCTGGAAACACCATATATTTT.

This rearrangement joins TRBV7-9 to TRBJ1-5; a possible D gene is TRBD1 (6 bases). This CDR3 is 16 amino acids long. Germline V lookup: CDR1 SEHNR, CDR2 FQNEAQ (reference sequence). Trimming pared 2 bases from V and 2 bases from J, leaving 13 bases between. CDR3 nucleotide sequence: TGTGCCAGCAGCTTAAAACCGGGGGGCGGCAATCAGCCCCAGCATTTT. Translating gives CASSLKPGGGNQPQHF.

Here the CDR3 DNA reads TGTGCCAGCAGCTTACCCCCCACAGATACGCAGTATTTT. Translating it yields CASSLPPTDTQYF. The gene calls are TRBV7-3 and TRBJ2-3; no firm D call. The CDR3 loop spans 13 amino acids. V was cut by 2 bases and J by 2 bases, with 5 bases left in between. Germline values: CDR1 SGHTA, CDR2 FQGTGA.

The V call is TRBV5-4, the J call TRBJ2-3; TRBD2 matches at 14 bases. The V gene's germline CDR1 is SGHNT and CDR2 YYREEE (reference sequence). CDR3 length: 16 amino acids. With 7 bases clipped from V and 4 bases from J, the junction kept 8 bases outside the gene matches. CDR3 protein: CASGRGLAGAADTQYF. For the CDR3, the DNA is TGTGCCAGCGGTCGGGGACTAGCGGGAGCTGCAGATACGCAGTATTTT.

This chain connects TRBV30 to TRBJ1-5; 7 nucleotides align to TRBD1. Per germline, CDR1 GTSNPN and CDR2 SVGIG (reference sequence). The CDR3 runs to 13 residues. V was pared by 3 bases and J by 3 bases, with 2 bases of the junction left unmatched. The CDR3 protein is CAWSRGDNQPQHF. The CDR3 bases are TGTGCCTGGAGCAGGGGGGACAATCAGCCCCAGCATTTT.

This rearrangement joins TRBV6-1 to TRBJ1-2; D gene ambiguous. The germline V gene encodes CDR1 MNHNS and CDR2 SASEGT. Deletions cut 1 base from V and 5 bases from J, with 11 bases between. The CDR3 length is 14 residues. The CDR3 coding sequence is TGTGCCAGCAGTGAAGGGCCGGGGATTTATGGCTACACCTTC. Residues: CASSEGPGIYGYTF.

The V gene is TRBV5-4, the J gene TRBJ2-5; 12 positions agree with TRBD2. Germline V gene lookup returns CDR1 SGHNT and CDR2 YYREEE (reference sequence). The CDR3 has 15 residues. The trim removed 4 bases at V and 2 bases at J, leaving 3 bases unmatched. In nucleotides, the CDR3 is TGTGCCAGCAGCCGGACTAGCGGGGTACAAGAGACCCAGTACTTC. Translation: CASSRTSGVQETQYF.

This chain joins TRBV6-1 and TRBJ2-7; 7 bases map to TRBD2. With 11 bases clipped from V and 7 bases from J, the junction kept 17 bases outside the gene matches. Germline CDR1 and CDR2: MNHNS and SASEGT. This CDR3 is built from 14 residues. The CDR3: CASEYGSGYREQYF. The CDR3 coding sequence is TGTGCCTCCGAGTACGGTAGCGGGTATCGGGAGCAGTACTTC.

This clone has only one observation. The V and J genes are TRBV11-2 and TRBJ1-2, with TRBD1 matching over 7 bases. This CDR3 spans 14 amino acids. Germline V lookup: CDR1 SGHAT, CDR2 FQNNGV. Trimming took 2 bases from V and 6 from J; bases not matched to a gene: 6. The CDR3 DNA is TGTGCCAGCAGCTTAACGGGCAGGGGGAATGGCTACACCTTC. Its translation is CASSLTGRGNGYTF.

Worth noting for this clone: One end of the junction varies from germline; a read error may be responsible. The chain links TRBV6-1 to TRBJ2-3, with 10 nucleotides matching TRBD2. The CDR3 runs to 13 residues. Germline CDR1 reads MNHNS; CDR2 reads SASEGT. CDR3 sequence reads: CASSEVWGTSAHF. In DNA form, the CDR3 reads TGTGCCAGCAGTGAGGTGTGGGGGACTAGCGCGCATTTT.

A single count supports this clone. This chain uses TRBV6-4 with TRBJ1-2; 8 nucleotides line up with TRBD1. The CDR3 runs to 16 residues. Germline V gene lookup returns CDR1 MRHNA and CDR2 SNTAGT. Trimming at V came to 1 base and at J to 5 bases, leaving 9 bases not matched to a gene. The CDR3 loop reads CASSDFNRGYPYGYTF. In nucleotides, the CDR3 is TGTGCCAGCAGTGACTTTAACAGGGGGTACCCATATGGCTACACCTTC.

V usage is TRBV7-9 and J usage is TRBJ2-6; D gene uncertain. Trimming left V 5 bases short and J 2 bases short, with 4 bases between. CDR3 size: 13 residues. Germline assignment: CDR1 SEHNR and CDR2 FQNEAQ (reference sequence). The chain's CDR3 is CASSRAGANVLTF. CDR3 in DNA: TGTGCCAGCAGCCGGGCTGGGGCCAACGTCCTGACTTTC.

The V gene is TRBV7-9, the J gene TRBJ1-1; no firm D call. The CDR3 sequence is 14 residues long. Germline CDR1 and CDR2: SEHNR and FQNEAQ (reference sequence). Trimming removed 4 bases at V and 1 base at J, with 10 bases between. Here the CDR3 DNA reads TGTGCCAGCAGCTATTTTGGTGGGAACACTGAAGCTTTCTTT. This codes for CASSYFGGNTEAFF.

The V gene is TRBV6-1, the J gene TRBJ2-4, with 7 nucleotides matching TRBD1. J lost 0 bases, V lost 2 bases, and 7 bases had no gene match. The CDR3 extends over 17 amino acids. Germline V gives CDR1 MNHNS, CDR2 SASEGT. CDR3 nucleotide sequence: TGTGCCAGCAGTGAAAAGGGGGCGAGTCTAGCCAAAAACATTCAGTACTTC. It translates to CASSEKGASLAKNIQYF.

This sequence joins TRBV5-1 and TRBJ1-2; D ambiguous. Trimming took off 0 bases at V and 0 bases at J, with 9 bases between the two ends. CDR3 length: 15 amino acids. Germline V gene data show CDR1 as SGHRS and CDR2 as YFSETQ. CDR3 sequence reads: CASSLDPGSNYGYTF. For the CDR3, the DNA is TGCGCCAGCAGCTTGGATCCGGGGTCTAACTATGGCTACACCTTC.